Listed below are T cell receptor beta chains from one sample, sequenced in a study of metastatic and nonmetastatic thyroid tumors. TCRdb reassembled clones from the PCR reads with MiXCR. The data hold about 20,000 clones, with around 16% observed a single time. The specimen sequenced was blood. Every receptor here comes from a female donor with papillary thyroid cancer or a benign thyroid nodule (not recorded which). Some clones in this sample may be carry-over from other donors' samples. The CDR3 runs from the conserved cysteine through the conserved F or W. The D gene is left open where the match is weak. Clone sizes are given selectively: once, few, many, or a class where the clone is expanded.

d_call: -; v_call: TRBV20-1; clone_size: many; j_call: TRBJ1-1; cdr3_nt: TGCAGTGCTAAAGACGGGGACACTGAAGCTTTCTTT; cdr3_aa: CSAKDGDTEAFF
d_call: TRBD1; v_call: TRBV5-8; clone_size: many; j_call: TRBJ1-1; cdr3_nt: TGTGCCAGCAGCCCACAGGGGCGCCGTATGAACACTGAAGCTTTCTTT; cdr3_aa: CASSPQGRRMNTEAFF
d_call: -; v_call: TRBV28; clone_size: medium-sized; j_call: TRBJ2-7; cdr3_nt: TGTGCCAGCAGCAACAACGGATGGGGTGGATCTTACGAGCAGTACTTC; cdr3_aa: CASSNNGWGGSYEQYF
d_call: TRBD2; v_call: TRBV6-4; clone_size: medium-sized; j_call: TRBJ2-3; cdr3_nt: TGTGCCAGCAGTGACTCGGCTAGCGGGGGAGATACGCAGTATTTT; cdr3_aa: CASSDSASGGDTQYF
d_call: -; v_call: TRBV6-1; clone_size: many; j_call: TRBJ2-5; cdr3_nt: TGTGCCAGCAGCACCTGGGGGGGCGCAGAGACCCAGTACTTC; cdr3_aa: CASSTWGGAETQYF
d_call: -; v_call: TRBV27; clone_size: many; j_call: TRBJ1-5; cdr3_nt: TGTGCCAGCAGCTGGGACGGAAATCAGCCCCAGCATTTT; cdr3_aa: CASSWDGNQPQHF
d_call: -; v_call: TRBV28; clone_size: medium-sized; j_call: TRBJ1-1; cdr3_nt: TGTGCCACCAGATTGGCGACTGAAGCTTTCTTT; cdr3_aa: CATRLATEAFF
d_call: -; v_call: TRBV30; clone_size: few; j_call: TRBJ1-1; cdr3_nt: TGTGCCTGGAGTGTACAGGGTAACACTGAAGCTTTCTTT; cdr3_aa: CAWSVQGNTEAFF
d_call: -; v_call: TRBV7-2; clone_size: many; j_call: TRBJ1-6; cdr3_nt: TGTGCCAGCAGCTTATGGACGAGGATCCGAGGTTCACCCCTCCACTTT; cdr3_aa: CASSLWTRIRGSPLHF
d_call: -; v_call: TRBV3-1; clone_size: -; j_call: TRBJ1-2; cdr3_nt: TGTGCCAACAGCCAATACGACTATGGCTACACCTTC; cdr3_aa: CANSQYDYGYTF
d_call: -; v_call: TRBV6-4; clone_size: medium-sized; j_call: TRBJ2-2; cdr3_nt: TGTGCCAGCAGTGACGGGGACACCGGGGAGCTGTTTTTT; cdr3_aa: CASSDGDTGELFF
d_call: -; v_call: TRBV12-3/TRBV12-4; clone_size: many; j_call: TRBJ2-2; cdr3_nt: TGTGCCAGCAATCTAGGGACCACCGGGGAGCTGTTTTTT; cdr3_aa: CASNLGTTGELFF
d_call: -; v_call: TRBV6-1; clone_size: few; j_call: TRBJ1-6; cdr3_nt: TGTGCCAGCAGACTAGGGGCAGAGAATTCACCCCTCCACTTT; cdr3_aa: CASRLGAENSPLHF
d_call: -; v_call: TRBV3-1; clone_size: many; j_call: TRBJ2-7; cdr3_nt: TGTGCCAGCAGCCAAGATCTGGAGACTTACGAGCAGTACTTC; cdr3_aa: CASSQDLETYEQYF
d_call: TRBD2; v_call: TRBV25-1; clone_size: many; j_call: TRBJ2-1; cdr3_nt: TGTGCCAGCAGTGAATCGGGACTAGCGGGTCGGGCCAATGAGCAGTTCTTC; cdr3_aa: CASSESGLAGRANEQFF
d_call: -; v_call: TRBV19; clone_size: many; j_call: TRBJ1-5; cdr3_nt: TGTGCCAGTAGTTCCCGGGGGGGCGCTTCAACCCAGCATTTT; cdr3_aa: CASSSRGGASTQHF
d_call: -; v_call: TRBV6-5; clone_size: medium-sized; j_call: TRBJ2-7; cdr3_nt: TGTGCCAGCAGTTACGACTCCTACGAGCAGTACTTC; cdr3_aa: CASSYDSYEQYF
d_call: -; v_call: TRBV2; clone_size: -; j_call: TRBJ2-2; cdr3_nt: TGTGCCAGCAGTGAGTTAAAACGGGGGGAGCTGTTTTTT; cdr3_aa: CASSELKRGELFF
d_call: -; v_call: TRBV18; clone_size: many; j_call: TRBJ1-5; cdr3_nt: TGTGCCAGCTCACCGGGCAGGGCGAGTCAGCCCCAGCATTTT; cdr3_aa: CASSPGRASQPQHF
d_call: -; v_call: TRBV6-2/TRBV6-3; clone_size: medium-sized; j_call: TRBJ2-6; cdr3_nt: TGTGCCAGCAGTTCCCTCATTGGGGCCAACGTCCTGACTTTC; cdr3_aa: CASSSLIGANVLTF
d_call: -; v_call: TRBV7-9; clone_size: -; j_call: TRBJ1-1; cdr3_nt: TGTGCCAGCAGCCCACCCTTAGTTGGGAACACTGAAGCTTTCTTT; cdr3_aa: CASSPPLVGNTEAFF
d_call: -; v_call: TRBV19; clone_size: many; j_call: TRBJ2-5; cdr3_nt: TGTGCCAGTAGCGGGGAACTCCAAGAGACCCAGTACTTC; cdr3_aa: CASSGELQETQYF
d_call: TRBD1; v_call: TRBV20-1; clone_size: many; j_call: TRBJ1-2; cdr3_nt: TGCAGTGCTAGAACAGGGGGCGCGGGCTATGGCTACACCTTC; cdr3_aa: CSARTGGAGYGYTF
d_call: TRBD1; v_call: TRBV6-9; clone_size: few; j_call: TRBJ1-2; cdr3_nt: TGCGCCAGCATTTGGACAGGGATGAACTATGGCTACACCTTC; cdr3_aa: CASIWTGMNYGYTF
d_call: TRBD1; v_call: TRBV4-1; clone_size: many; j_call: TRBJ2-7; cdr3_nt: TGCGCCAGCAGCCCAGGGGGTTTATCCTACGAGCAGTACTTC; cdr3_aa: CASSPGGLSYEQYF
d_call: TRBD1; v_call: TRBV6-2/TRBV6-3; clone_size: medium-sized; j_call: TRBJ2-7; cdr3_nt: TGTGCCACCACGCAGGGGGCCCGGAGGGAGCAGTACTTC; cdr3_aa: CATTQGARREQYF
d_call: -; v_call: TRBV2; clone_size: many; j_call: TRBJ1-1; cdr3_nt: TGTGCCAGCAGCGAAGACGTGAACACTGAAGCTTTCTTT; cdr3_aa: CASSEDVNTEAFF
d_call: -; v_call: TRBV19; clone_size: many; j_call: TRBJ1-1; cdr3_nt: TGTGCCAGTAGTTTCATGGGGGGCACTGAAGCTTTCTTT; cdr3_aa: CASSFMGGTEAFF
d_call: TRBD1; v_call: TRBV24-1; clone_size: -; j_call: TRBJ2-2; cdr3_nt: TGTGCCACCAGTGATTCATACGACAGGGTCGTAACCGGGGAGCTGTTTTTT; cdr3_aa: CATSDSYDRVVTGELFF
d_call: TRBD1; v_call: TRBV19; clone_size: medium-sized; j_call: TRBJ1-5; cdr3_nt: TGTGCCAGTACCCCTTCAGGGGGCGATAGCAATCAGCCCCAGCATTTT; cdr3_aa: CASTPSGGDSNQPQHF
d_call: -; v_call: TRBV6-1; clone_size: -; j_call: TRBJ2-1; cdr3_nt: TGTGCCAGCAGTGAAGCACTCGGCGGGATGGGGGAGCAGTTCTTC; cdr3_aa: CASSEALGGMGEQFF
d_call: -; v_call: TRBV6-5; clone_size: -; j_call: TRBJ2-5; cdr3_nt: TGTGCCAGCAGTTACATGGGGGCAAGAGGAGAGACCCAGTACTTC; cdr3_aa: CASSYMGARGETQYF
d_call: -; v_call: TRBV7-2; clone_size: many; j_call: TRBJ2-1; cdr3_nt: TGTGCCAGCAGCTTAGCCTACAATGAGCAGTTCTTC; cdr3_aa: CASSLAYNEQFF
d_call: TRBD2; v_call: TRBV4-2; clone_size: -; j_call: TRBJ2-2; cdr3_nt: TGTGCCAGCAGCGCACTACTAGCGGGAGGGGGTACCGGGGAGCTGTTTTTT; cdr3_aa: CASSALLAGGGTGELFF
d_call: TRBD1; v_call: TRBV27; clone_size: medium-sized; j_call: TRBJ1-2; cdr3_nt: TGTGCCAGCAGTTTAGGGGTGGGACAGGGGCATCACTATGGCTACACCTTC; cdr3_aa: CASSLGVGQGHHYGYTF
d_call: TRBD1; v_call: TRBV5-1; clone_size: many; j_call: TRBJ2-5; cdr3_nt: TGCGCCAGCAGCTTACCCGCTGTGAGGACAGGGGACCTCCAAGAGACCCAGTACTTC; cdr3_aa: CASSLPAVRTGDLQETQYF
d_call: -; v_call: TRBV20-1; clone_size: many; j_call: TRBJ1-6; cdr3_nt: TGCAGTGCTAAAGATACCTATAATTCACCCCTCCACTTT; cdr3_aa: CSAKDTYNSPLHF
d_call: TRBD2; v_call: TRBV4-3; clone_size: few; j_call: TRBJ2-3; cdr3_nt: TGCGCCAGCAGCCAAAGCGGGATCCTCACAGATACGCAGTATTTT; cdr3_aa: CASSQSGILTDTQYF
d_call: TRBD2; v_call: TRBV6-4; clone_size: many; j_call: TRBJ2-1; cdr3_nt: TGTGCCAGCAGTGACCAAAGCGGGGGGGCATCAAATGAGCAGTTCTTC; cdr3_aa: CASSDQSGGASNEQFF
d_call: -; v_call: TRBV7-9; clone_size: many; j_call: TRBJ1-6; cdr3_nt: TGTGCCAGCAGCCCAATTGACAGAGACAATTCACCCCTCCACTTT; cdr3_aa: CASSPIDRDNSPLHF
d_call: TRBD1; v_call: TRBV12-3/TRBV12-4; clone_size: many; j_call: TRBJ1-5; cdr3_nt: TGTGCCAGCAGTTCCTCATACCTAGTCGGACAGGGCAATCAGCCCCAGCATTTT; cdr3_aa: CASSSSYLVGQGNQPQHF